The present T cell receptor beta chain was sequenced within a study of response to subunit inactivated influenza vaccine. V was cut by 3 bases and J by 0 bases, with 14 bases left in between. Per germline, CDR1 DFQATT and CDR2 SNEGSKA (reference sequence). The CDR3 covers 15 residues. Notes on the study in general: Authors suggested that a seasonal influenza vaccination recruits few new T cells each time.

Comments on this clonotype: The antigen remains undetermined.

MiXCR was run by TCRdb on the RT-PCR reads, yielding one entry per CDR3 protein. The profile shows 650,000 to 850,000 distinct CDR3 sequences, approximately 15% of them singletons. The TCR was taken from a man aged 45 to 65 who received an inactivated influenza vaccine. V usage is TRBV20-1 and J usage is TRBJ2-5, with D tentatively TRBD1 (5 bases). This specimen consisted of PBMCs from blood, obtained approximately 15 days before vaccination. In DNA form, the CDR3 reads TGCAGTGCTAGGGCGGACACTACTTACCAAGAGACCCAGTACTTC. This gives the protein CSARADTTYQETQYF.